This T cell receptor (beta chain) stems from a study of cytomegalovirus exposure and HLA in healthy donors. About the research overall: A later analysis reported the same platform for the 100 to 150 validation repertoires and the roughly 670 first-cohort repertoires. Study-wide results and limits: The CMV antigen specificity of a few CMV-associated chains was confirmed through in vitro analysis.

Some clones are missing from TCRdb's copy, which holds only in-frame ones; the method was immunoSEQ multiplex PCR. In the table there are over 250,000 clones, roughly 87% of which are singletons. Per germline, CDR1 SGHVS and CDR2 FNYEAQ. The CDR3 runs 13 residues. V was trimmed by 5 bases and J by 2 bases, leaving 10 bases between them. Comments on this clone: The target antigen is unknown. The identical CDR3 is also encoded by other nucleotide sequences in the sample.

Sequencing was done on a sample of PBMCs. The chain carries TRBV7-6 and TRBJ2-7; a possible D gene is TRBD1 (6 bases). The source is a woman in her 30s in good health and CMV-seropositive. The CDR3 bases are TGTGCCAGCAGCCCCGGACAGACCTACGAGCAGTACTTC. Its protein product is CASSPGQTYEQYF.